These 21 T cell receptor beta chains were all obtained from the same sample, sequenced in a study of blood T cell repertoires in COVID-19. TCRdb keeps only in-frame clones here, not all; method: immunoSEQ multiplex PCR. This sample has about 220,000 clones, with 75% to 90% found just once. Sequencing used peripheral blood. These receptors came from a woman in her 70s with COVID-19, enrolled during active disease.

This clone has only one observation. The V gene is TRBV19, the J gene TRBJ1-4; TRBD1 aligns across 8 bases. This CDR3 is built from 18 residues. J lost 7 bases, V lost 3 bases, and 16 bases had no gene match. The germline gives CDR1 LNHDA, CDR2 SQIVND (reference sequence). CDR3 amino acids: CASSIGAGQVLLGEKLFF. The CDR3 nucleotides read TGTGCCAGTAGTATTGGAGCGGGACAGGTCCTTCTCGGTGAAAAACTGTTTTTT.

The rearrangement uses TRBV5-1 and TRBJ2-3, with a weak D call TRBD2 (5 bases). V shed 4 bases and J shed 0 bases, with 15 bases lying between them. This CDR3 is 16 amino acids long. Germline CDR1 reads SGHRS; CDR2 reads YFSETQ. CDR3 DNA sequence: TGCGCCAGCAGCCCCCAGATTAGCGCTAGCACAGATACGCAGTATTTT. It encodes CASSPQISASTDTQYF.

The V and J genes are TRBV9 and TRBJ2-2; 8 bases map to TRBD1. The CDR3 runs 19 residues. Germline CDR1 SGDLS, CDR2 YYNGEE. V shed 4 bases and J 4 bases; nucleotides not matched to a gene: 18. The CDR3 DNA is TGTGCCAGCAGCCCAGGACAGGGTCGGGGGTATAGGGGCACCGGGGAGCTGTTTTTT. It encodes CASSPGQGRGYRGTGELFF.

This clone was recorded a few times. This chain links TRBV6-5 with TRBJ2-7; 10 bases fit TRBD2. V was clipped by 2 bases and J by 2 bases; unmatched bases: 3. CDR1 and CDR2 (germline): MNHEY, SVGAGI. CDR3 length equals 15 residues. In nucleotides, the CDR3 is TGTGCCAGCAGTTACGTAGCGGGAGGCGCCTACGAGCAGTACTTC. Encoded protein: CASSYVAGGAYEQYF.

The CDR3 protein is CASSYSGDNSPLHF. CDR3 DNA sequence: TGTGCCAGCAGTTACTCAGGAGACAATTCACCCCTCCACTTT. The V call is TRBV6-5, the J call TRBJ1-6; D gene uncertain. Germline V lookup: CDR1 MNHEY, CDR2 SVGAGI. The germline V and J ends were trimmed by 0 bases and 7 bases, with 7 bases remaining between them. The CDR3 length is 14 residues.

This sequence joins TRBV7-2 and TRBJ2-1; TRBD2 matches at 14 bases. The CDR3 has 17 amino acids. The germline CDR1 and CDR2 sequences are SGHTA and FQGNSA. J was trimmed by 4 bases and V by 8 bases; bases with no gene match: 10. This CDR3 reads CASSQIGTSGSYNEQFF. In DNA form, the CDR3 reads TGTGCCAGCTCTCAAATCGGGACTAGCGGGAGTTACAATGAGCAGTTCTTC.

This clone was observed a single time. CDR3 protein: CASSPRGSSSDEQFF. The CDR3 DNA follows: TGTGCCAGCAGCCCCAGGGGGAGTAGCTCCGATGAGCAGTTCTTC. The chain employs TRBV6-4 and TRBJ2-1, with TRBD1 identical over 7 bases. Trimming cost V 6 bases and J 8 bases; bases outside gene matches: 13. This CDR3 contains 15 residues. The germline V gene has CDR1 MRHNA and CDR2 SNTAGT.

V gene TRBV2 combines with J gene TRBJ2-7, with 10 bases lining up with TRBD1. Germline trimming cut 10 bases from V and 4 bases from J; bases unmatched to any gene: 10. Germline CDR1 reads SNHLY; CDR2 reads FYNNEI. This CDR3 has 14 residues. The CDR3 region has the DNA TGTGCCACCAAGTCCCGGGACAGGGGATACGAGCAGTACTTC. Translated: CATKSRDRGYEQYF.

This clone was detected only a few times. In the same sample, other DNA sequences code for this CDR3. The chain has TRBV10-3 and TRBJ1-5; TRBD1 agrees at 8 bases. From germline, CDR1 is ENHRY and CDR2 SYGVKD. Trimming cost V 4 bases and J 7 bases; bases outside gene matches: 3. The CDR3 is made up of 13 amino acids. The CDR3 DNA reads TGTGCCATCAGTGGCGGACAGGGACAGCCCCAGCATTTT. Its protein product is CAISGGQGQPQHF.

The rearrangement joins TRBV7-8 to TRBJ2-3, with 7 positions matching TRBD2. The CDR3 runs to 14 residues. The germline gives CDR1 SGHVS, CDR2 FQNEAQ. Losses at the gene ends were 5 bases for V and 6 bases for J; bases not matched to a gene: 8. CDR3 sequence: CASSRGTMGDTQYF. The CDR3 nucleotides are TGTGCCAGCAGCCGCGGGACTATGGGCGATACGCAGTATTTT.

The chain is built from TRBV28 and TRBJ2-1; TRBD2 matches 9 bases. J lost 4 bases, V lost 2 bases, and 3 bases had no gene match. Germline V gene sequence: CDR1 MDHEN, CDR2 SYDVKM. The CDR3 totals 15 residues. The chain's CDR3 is CASSLLAGRYNEQFF. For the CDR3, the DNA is TGTGCCAGCAGTTTACTAGCGGGAAGGTACAATGAGCAGTTCTTC. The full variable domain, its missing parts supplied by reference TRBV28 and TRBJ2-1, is DVKVTQSSRYLVKRTGEKVFLECVQDMDHENMFWYRQDPGLGLRLIYFSYDVKMKEKGDIPEGYSVSREKKERFSLILESASTNQTSMYLCASSLLAGRYNEQFFGPGTRLTVL.

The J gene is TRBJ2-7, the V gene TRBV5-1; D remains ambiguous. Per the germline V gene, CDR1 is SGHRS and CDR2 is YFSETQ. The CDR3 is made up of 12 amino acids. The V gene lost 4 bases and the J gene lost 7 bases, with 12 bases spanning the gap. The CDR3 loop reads CASSQLSWEQYF. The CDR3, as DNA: TGCGCCAGCAGCCAACTAAGTTGGGAGCAGTACTTC.

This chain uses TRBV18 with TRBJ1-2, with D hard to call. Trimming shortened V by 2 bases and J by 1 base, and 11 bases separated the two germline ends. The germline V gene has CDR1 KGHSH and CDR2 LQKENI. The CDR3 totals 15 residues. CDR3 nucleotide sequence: TGTGCCAGCTCACCATCGAAGAACTATAACTATGGCTACACCTTC. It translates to CASSPSKNYNYGYTF.

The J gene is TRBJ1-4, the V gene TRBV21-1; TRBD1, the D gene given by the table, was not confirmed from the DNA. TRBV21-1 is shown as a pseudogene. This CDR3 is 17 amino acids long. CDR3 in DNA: TGTGCCAGCAGCAAATACGGCAGGGGGTGCCTATGGGAAAAACTGTTTTTT. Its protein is CASSKYGRGCLWEKLFF.

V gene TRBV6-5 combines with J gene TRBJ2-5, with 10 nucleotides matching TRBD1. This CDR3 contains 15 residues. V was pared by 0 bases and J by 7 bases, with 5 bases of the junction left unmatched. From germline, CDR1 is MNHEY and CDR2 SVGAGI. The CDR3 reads CASSYSKGQGRTQYF. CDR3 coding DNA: TGTGCCAGCAGTTACTCGAAGGGACAGGGGAGGACCCAGTACTTC.

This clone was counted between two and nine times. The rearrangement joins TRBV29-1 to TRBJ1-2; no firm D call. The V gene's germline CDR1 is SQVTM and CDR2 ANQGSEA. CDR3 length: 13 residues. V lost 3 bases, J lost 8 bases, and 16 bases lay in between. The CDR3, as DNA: TGCAGCGTTGATTCCGGGAGGAAGGCAGGCTACACCTTC. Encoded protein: CSVDSGRKAGYTF.

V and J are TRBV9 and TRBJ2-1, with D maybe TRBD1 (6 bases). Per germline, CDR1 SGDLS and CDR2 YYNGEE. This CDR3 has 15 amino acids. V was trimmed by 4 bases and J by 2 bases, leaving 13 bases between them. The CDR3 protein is CASSSEGETYNEQFF. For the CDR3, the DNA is TGTGCCAGCAGCTCAGAGGGGGAAACCTACAATGAGCAGTTCTTC.

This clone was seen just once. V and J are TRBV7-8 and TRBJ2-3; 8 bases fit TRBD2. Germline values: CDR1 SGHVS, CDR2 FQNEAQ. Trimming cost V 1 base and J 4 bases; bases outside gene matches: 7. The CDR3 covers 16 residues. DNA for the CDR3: TGTGCCAGCAGCTTAGTGAGCGGGAGTGGTGCAGATACGCAGTATTTT. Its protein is CASSLVSGSGADTQYF. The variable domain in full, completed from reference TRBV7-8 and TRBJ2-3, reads GAGVSQSPRYKVAKRGQDVALRCDPISGHVSLFWYQQALGQGPEFLTYFQNEAQLDKSGLPSDRFFAERPEGSVSTLKIQRTQQEDSAVYLCASSLVSGSGADTQYFGPGTRLTVL.

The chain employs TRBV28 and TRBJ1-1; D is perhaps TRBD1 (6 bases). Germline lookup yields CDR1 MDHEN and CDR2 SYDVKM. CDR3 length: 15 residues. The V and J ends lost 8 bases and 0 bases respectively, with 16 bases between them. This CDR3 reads CASLKGGGVNTEAFF. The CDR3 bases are TGTGCCAGCCTCAAGGGGGGAGGGGTGAACACTGAAGCTTTCTTT. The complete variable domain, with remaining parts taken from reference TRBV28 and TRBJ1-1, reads DVKVTQSSRYLVKRTGEKVFLECVQDMDHENMFWYRQDPGLGLRLIYFSYDVKMKEKGDIPEGYSVSREKKERFSLILESASTNQTSMYLCASLKGGGVNTEAFFGQGTRLTVV.

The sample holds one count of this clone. The CDR3 loop is CASSGKGLGDQETQYF. DNA of the CDR3: TGTGCCAGCAGTGGAAAGGGACTAGGAGATCAAGAGACCCAGTACTTC. The chain has TRBV28 and TRBJ2-5, with TRBD2 matching 8 bases. The germline V gene encodes CDR1 MDHEN and CDR2 SYDVKM. Trimming took 5 bases from V and 2 from J; bases not matched to a gene: 10. The CDR3 runs to 16 residues.

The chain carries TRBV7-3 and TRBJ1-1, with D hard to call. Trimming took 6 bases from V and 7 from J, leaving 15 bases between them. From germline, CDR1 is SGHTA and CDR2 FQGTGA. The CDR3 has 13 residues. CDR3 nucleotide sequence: TGTGCCAGCAGACAAACGGGGTTTGGTGAAGCTTTCTTT. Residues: CASRQTGFGEAFF. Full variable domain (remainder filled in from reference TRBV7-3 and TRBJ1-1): GAGVSQTPSNKVTEKGKYVELRCDPISGHTALYWYRQSLGQGPEFLIYFQGTGAADDSGLPNDRFFAVRPEGSVSTLKIQRTERGDSAVYLCASRQTGFGEAFFGQGTRLTVV.